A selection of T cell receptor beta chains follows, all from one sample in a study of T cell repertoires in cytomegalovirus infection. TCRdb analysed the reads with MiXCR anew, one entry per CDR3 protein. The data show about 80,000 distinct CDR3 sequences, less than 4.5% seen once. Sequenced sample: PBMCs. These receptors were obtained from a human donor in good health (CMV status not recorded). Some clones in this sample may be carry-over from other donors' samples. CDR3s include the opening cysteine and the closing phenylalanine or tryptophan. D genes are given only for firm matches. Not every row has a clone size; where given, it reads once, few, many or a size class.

CDR3: CASSPTPGLANEQFF
DNA: TGTGCCAGCAGCCCTACCCCGGGACTAGCCAATGAGCAGTTCTTC
size: many
J: TRBJ2-1
D: TRBD2
V: TRBV7-6

CDR3: CASSQDLDNTEAFF
DNA: TGTGCCAGCAGCCAAGATTTGGACAACACTGAAGCTTTCTTT
size: once
J: TRBJ1-1
D: -
V: TRBV14

CDR3: CASRMDRKTEAFF
DNA: TGTGCCAGCAGAATGGACAGGAAAACTGAAGCTTTCTTT
size: few
J: TRBJ1-1
D: TRBD1
V: TRBV28

CDR3: CATSSGGYEQYF
DNA: TGTGCCACCTCTTCGGGAGGCTACGAGCAGTACTTC
size: many
J: TRBJ2-7
D: TRBD2
V: TRBV27

CDR3: CASSSPPPYEQYF
DNA: TGTGCCAGCAGCTCCCCTCCCCCCTACGAGCAGTACTTC
size: many
J: TRBJ2-7
D: -
V: TRBV7-2

CDR3: CASSYPRNGPYEQYF
DNA: TGTGCCAGCAGCTACCCCCGGAACGGACCCTACGAGCAGTACTTC
size: many
J: TRBJ2-7
D: -
V: TRBV7-2

CDR3: CASTTRAGNQPQHF
DNA: TGTGCCAGCACAACGCGGGCGGGGAATCAGCCCCAGCATTTT
size: many
J: TRBJ1-5
D: -
V: TRBV7-2

CDR3: CASSFDPGQQETQYF
DNA: TGTGCCAGCAGCTTCGACCCGGGACAGCAAGAGACCCAGTACTTC
size: many
J: TRBJ2-5
D: TRBD1
V: TRBV5-6

CDR3: CASSPKSRQFMAYEQYF
DNA: TGTGCCAGCAGTCCAAAATCACGACAGTTTATGGCCTACGAGCAGTACTTC
size: many
J: TRBJ2-7
D: -
V: TRBV27

CDR3: CASSLPGLSAFF
DNA: TGTGCCAGCAGCTTACCAGGGTTGTCAGCTTTCTTT
size: many
J: TRBJ1-1
D: -
V: TRBV7-2

CDR3: CASRPNYGYTF
DNA: TGTGCCAGCAGACCTAACTATGGCTACACCTTC
size: many
J: TRBJ1-2
D: -
V: TRBV7-2

CDR3: CASRLAGGNTQYF
DNA: TGTGCCAGCAGATTAGCGGGGGGGAATACGCAGTATTTT
size: many
J: TRBJ2-3
D: TRBD2
V: TRBV12-3/TRBV12-4

CDR3: CASSLLQGAETQYF
DNA: TGTGCCAGCAGCTTGTTACAGGGGGCTGAGACCCAGTACTTC
size: many
J: TRBJ2-5
D: TRBD1
V: TRBV7-4

CDR3: CAIRTYGYTF
DNA: TGTGCCATCAGGACTTATGGCTACACCTTC
size: many
J: TRBJ1-2
D: -
V: TRBV10-3

CDR3: CASSPTNYQETQYF
DNA: TGTGCCAGCAGCCCGACTAATTACCAAGAGACCCAGTACTTC
size: many
J: TRBJ2-5
D: -
V: TRBV7-2

CDR3: CSVEAGQGSAFF
DNA: TGCAGCGTTGAGGCAGGCCAGGGCTCAGCTTTCTTT
size: many
J: TRBJ1-1
D: -
V: TRBV29-1

CDR3: CANSLGGTVSFYGYTF
DNA: TGTGCCAACAGCTTAGGAGGGACAGTATCCTTCTATGGCTACACCTTC
size: many
J: TRBJ1-2
D: TRBD1
V: TRBV7-2

CDR3: CASSLLAGGTGGQFF
DNA: TGTGCCAGCAGCTTACTAGCGGGGGGGACGGGGGGGCAGTTCTTC
size: many
J: TRBJ2-1
D: TRBD2
V: TRBV7-3

CDR3: CASSWARGTSVEKLFF
DNA: TGTGCCAGCAGTTGGGCTCGAGGGACATCAGTAGAAAAACTGTTTTTT
size: many
J: TRBJ1-4
D: -
V: TRBV28

CDR3: CASSRQGAGIQYF
DNA: TGTGCCAGCAGTAGACAGGGGGCAGGCATTCAGTACTTC
size: many
J: TRBJ2-4
D: TRBD1
V: TRBV28

CDR3: CASSGGAGTEAFF
DNA: TGTGCCAGCTCTGGGGGCGCGGGGACTGAAGCTTTCTTT
size: many
J: TRBJ1-1
D: -
V: TRBV18

CDR3: CASSHPSNRLNYGYTF
DNA: TGTGCCAGCAGTCACCCCTCGAACCGCCTTAACTATGGCTACACCTTC
size: many
J: TRBJ1-2
D: -
V: TRBV28

CDR3: CASSLSGSNEQFF
DNA: TGTGCCAGCAGTTTATCAGGGTCCAATGAGCAGTTCTTC
size: many
J: TRBJ2-1
D: -
V: TRBV28

CDR3: CASSLVPQRNEQFF
DNA: TGCGCCAGCAGCTTGGTTCCCCAAAGAAATGAGCAGTTCTTC
size: many
J: TRBJ2-1
D: -
V: TRBV5-1

CDR3: CASSFLRANEKLFF
DNA: TGCGCCAGCAGCTTCCTTCGTGCGAATGAAAAACTGTTTTTT
size: many
J: TRBJ1-4
D: -
V: TRBV5-1

CDR3: CASSPELGGEAFF
DNA: TGTGCCAGCAGCCCGGAATTGGGCGGGGAGGCTTTCTTT
size: many
J: TRBJ1-1
D: -
V: TRBV5-4

CDR3: CASSHYGAYNEQFF
DNA: TGTGCCAGCAGCCATTACGGGGCGTACAATGAGCAGTTCTTC
size: many
J: TRBJ2-1
D: -
V: TRBV7-9

CDR3: CASTPGAQYNEQFF
DNA: TGTGCCAGTACCCCAGGGGCCCAATACAATGAGCAGTTCTTC
size: many
J: TRBJ2-1
D: -
V: TRBV28

CDR3: CASSPRAATDTQYF
DNA: TGTGCCAGCAGCCCCAGGGCGGCGACAGATACGCAGTATTTT
size: many
J: TRBJ2-3
D: -
V: TRBV7-3

CDR3: CASSWTGQTETQYF
DNA: TGTGCCAGCAGCTGGACAGGGCAGACGGAGACCCAGTACTTC
size: once
J: TRBJ2-5
D: TRBD1
V: TRBV7-2

CDR3: CASSLNRGENEQFF
DNA: TGTGCCAGCAGCTTGAATCGGGGCGAGAATGAGCAGTTCTTC
size: many
J: TRBJ2-1
D: -
V: TRBV5-6

CDR3: CASSEDSQETQYF
DNA: TGCGCCAGCAGTGAGGACAGCCAAGAGACCCAGTACTTC
size: many
J: TRBJ2-5
D: -
V: TRBV4-1

CDR3: CASSREQGNSPLHF
DNA: TGTGCCAGCAGCCGAGAACAGGGTAACTCACCCCTCCACTTT
size: many
J: TRBJ1-6
D: -
V: TRBV7-9

CDR3: CASNPKGAGYEQYF
DNA: TGTGCCAGCAACCCGAAGGGGGCCGGCTACGAGCAGTACTTC
size: many
J: TRBJ2-7
D: TRBD1
V: TRBV12-3/TRBV12-4

CDR3: CASSPKTSYNEQFF
DNA: TGTGCCAGCAGCCCGAAAACCTCCTACAATGAGCAGTTCTTC
size: many
J: TRBJ2-1
D: -
V: TRBV7-9

CDR3: CASSSPLNTGELFF
DNA: TGTGCCAGCAGCTCCCCACTTAACACCGGGGAGCTGTTTTTT
size: many
J: TRBJ2-2
D: -
V: TRBV7-9

CDR3: CASRPRQGSSYEQYF
DNA: TGTGCCAGCAGGCCACGACAGGGATCTTCCTACGAGCAGTACTTC
size: many
J: TRBJ2-7
D: TRBD1
V: TRBV12-3/TRBV12-4

CDR3: CASSFGGGLSSYNSPLHF
DNA: TGTGCCAGCAGCTTCGGGGGAGGCTTGAGCTCCTATAATTCACCCCTCCACTTT
size: many
J: TRBJ1-6
D: -
V: TRBV7-2

CDR3: CATSDAGRGDYGYTF
DNA: TGTGCCACCAGTGATGCTGGCAGGGGAGACTATGGCTACACCTTC
size: many
J: TRBJ1-2
D: -
V: TRBV24-1

CDR3: CASSPGGFGNEQFF
DNA: TGTGCCAGCAGCCCCGGTGGCTTTGGGAATGAGCAGTTCTTC
size: many
J: TRBJ2-1
D: -
V: TRBV7-9

CDR3: CASIGQLNTGELFF
DNA: TGTGCCAGCATCGGACAACTCAACACCGGGGAGCTGTTTTTT
size: many
J: TRBJ2-2
D: -
V: TRBV28

CDR3: CSARTDYGYTF
DNA: TGCAGTGCCAGAACAGACTATGGCTACACCTTC
size: many
J: TRBJ1-2
D: -
V: TRBV20-1

CDR3: CACSLEGSDTEAFF
DNA: TGTGCCTGCAGCTTAGAAGGGTCCGACACTGAAGCTTTCTTT
size: -
J: TRBJ1-1
D: -
V: TRBV7-9

CDR3: CAISDSYGYTF
DNA: TGTGCCATCAGTGACAGTTATGGCTACACCTTC
size: many
J: TRBJ1-2
D: -
V: TRBV10-3

CDR3: CASMAGASLGKLFF
DNA: TGTGCCAGCATGGCAGGGGCTTCCTTGGGAAAACTGTTTTTT
size: many
J: TRBJ1-4
D: -
V: TRBV27

CDR3: CASSFSYRGHGYEQYF
DNA: TGTGCCAGCAGTTTCAGCTACAGGGGGCATGGATACGAGCAGTACTTC
size: many
J: TRBJ2-7
D: TRBD1
V: TRBV12-3/TRBV12-4

CDR3: CSASGTVGYTF
DNA: TGCAGTGCTAGCGGGACAGTTGGCTACACCTTC
size: many
J: TRBJ1-2
D: TRBD1
V: TRBV20-1

CDR3: CSARDWQGSQPQHF
DNA: TGCAGTGCTAGAGATTGGCAGGGAAGTCAGCCCCAGCATTTT
size: many
J: TRBJ1-5
D: -
V: TRBV20-1

CDR3: CASSVGPGGIGNQPQHF
DNA: TGTGCCAGCAGCGTAGGGCCAGGGGGGATCGGCAATCAGCCCCAGCATTTT
size: many
J: TRBJ1-5
D: TRBD1
V: TRBV9

CDR3: CASSLEQPNEKLFF
DNA: TGTGCCAGCAGCTTAGAACAGCCTAATGAAAAACTGTTTTTT
size: many
J: TRBJ1-4
D: -
V: TRBV7-9

CDR3: CASSYSTDQETQYF
DNA: TGTGCCAGCAGTTACTCGACAGACCAAGAGACCCAGTACTTC
size: many
J: TRBJ2-5
D: -
V: TRBV6-2/TRBV6-3

CDR3: CASSFKANTEAFF
DNA: TGCGCCAGCAGCTTCAAGGCGAACACTGAAGCTTTCTTT
size: many
J: TRBJ1-1
D: -
V: TRBV5-1

CDR3: CASSFGSRNTEAFF
DNA: TGTGCCAGCAGCTTCGGCAGCCGGAACACTGAAGCTTTCTTT
size: many
J: TRBJ1-1
D: -
V: TRBV7-8

CDR3: CASSGSTEADTEAFF
DNA: TGTGCCAGCAGTGGCTCGACAGAAGCGGACACTGAAGCTTTCTTT
size: many
J: TRBJ1-1
D: -
V: TRBV27

CDR3: CASSLGQTYGYTF
DNA: TGTGCCAGCAGTCTCGGACAGACGTATGGCTACACCTTC
size: many
J: TRBJ1-2
D: -
V: TRBV12-3/TRBV12-4

CDR3: CASSYSRFYEQYF
DNA: TGTGCCAGCAGTTACTCGAGGTTCTACGAGCAGTACTTC
size: many
J: TRBJ2-7
D: -
V: TRBV6-5

CDR3: CASSLPGQNSYEQYF
DNA: TGTGCCAGCAGCTTACCGGGACAGAACTCCTACGAGCAGTACTTC
size: many
J: TRBJ2-7
D: TRBD1
V: TRBV28

CDR3: CASSFPNGHSPLHF
DNA: TGTGCCAGCAGTTTCCCAAACGGACATTCACCCCTCCACTTT
size: many
J: TRBJ1-6
D: -
V: TRBV28